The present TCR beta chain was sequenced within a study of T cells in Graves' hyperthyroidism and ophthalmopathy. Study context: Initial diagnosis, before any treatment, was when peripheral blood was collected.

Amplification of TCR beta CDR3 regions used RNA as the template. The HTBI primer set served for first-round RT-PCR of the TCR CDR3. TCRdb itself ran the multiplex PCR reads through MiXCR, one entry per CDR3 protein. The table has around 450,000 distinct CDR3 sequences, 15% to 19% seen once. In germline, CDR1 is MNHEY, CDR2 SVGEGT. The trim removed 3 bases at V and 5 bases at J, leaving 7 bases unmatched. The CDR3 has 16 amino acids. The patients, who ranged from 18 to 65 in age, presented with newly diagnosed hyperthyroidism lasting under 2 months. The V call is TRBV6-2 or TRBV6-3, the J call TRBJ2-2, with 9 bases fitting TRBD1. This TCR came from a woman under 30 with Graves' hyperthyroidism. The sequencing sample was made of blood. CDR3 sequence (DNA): TGTGCCAGCAGTTATCCCGGGACAGGGAGAACCGGGGAGCTGTTTTTT. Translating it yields CASSYPGTGRTGELFF.